The following is a T cell receptor beta chain sequence with its context. Its matching antigen is unknown. The junction departs from germline at one end; a sequencing error may be responsible. The CDR3 contains 14 residues. A second PCR, run for about 6 to 11 cycles, used a sample-barcoded 5' primer plus a J-beta primer mix. Sequencing of every sample gave 2.5 million or more CDR3-containing paired-end reads. TCRdb re-called the 5' RACE reads with MiXCR, one entry per CDR3 protein. The data contain under 950,000 distinct CDR3 sequences, 22% of them singletons. Caucasian, healthy and from Russia, the donors were aged between roughly 6 and 95. Samples each yielded at least 6 micrograms of total RNA. These data originate in a study of blood T cells in healthy people across ages. Notes on the study in general: Older age coincided with a roughly linear decline in TCR beta diversity per million T cells.

The sequenced sample was blood. This sequence joins TRBV12-3 or TRBV12-4 and TRBJ1-4; D ambiguous. The sequence was collected from a man aged 65 to 79 in good health. The DNA for the CDR3 is TGTACCAGCAGTTATGGCGGCCTGAATGAAAAACTGTTTTTT. Its protein product is CTSSYGGLNEKLFF.